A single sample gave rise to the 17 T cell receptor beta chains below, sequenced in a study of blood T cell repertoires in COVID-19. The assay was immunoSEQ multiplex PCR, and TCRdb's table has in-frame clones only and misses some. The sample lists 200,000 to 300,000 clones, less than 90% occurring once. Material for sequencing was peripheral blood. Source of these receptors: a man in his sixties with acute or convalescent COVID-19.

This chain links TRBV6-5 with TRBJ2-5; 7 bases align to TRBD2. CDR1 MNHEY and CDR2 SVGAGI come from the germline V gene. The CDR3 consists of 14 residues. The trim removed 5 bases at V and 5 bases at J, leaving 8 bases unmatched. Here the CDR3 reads CASSPRTRPETQYF. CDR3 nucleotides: TGTGCCAGCAGTCCCCGGACTAGACCGGAGACCCAGTACTTC.

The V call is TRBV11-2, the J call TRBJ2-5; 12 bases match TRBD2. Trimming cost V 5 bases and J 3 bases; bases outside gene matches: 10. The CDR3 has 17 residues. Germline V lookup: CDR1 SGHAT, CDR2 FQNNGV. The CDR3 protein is CASSQGASGGVEETQYF. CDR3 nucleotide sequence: TGTGCCAGCAGCCAAGGGGCTAGCGGGGGGGTTGAAGAGACCCAGTACTTC. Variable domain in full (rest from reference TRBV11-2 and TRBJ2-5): EAGVAQSPRYKIIEKRQSVAFWCNPISGHATLYWYQQILGQGPKLLIQFQNNGVVDDSQLPKDRFSAERLKGVDSTLKIQPAKLEDSAVYLCASSQGASGGVEETQYFGPGTRLLVL.

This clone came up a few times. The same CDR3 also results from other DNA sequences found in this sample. As DNA, the CDR3 is TGTGCCAGCAGTTTACTCGGGGGGGGGAATCAGCCCCAGCATTTT. Its translation is CASSLLGGGNQPQHF. The chain carries TRBV28 and TRBJ1-5; perhaps TRBD1 as D (5 bases). The length of the CDR3 is 15 residues. Trimming pared 2 bases from V and 4 bases from J, leaving 12 bases between. Per germline, CDR1 MDHEN and CDR2 SYDVKM. Based on the CDR3 plus reference TRBV28 and TRBJ1-5, the full variable domain is DVKVTQSSRYLVKRTGEKVFLECVQDMDHENMFWYRQDPGLGLRLIYFSYDVKMKEKGDIPEGYSVSREKKERFSLILESASTNQTSMYLCASSLLGGGNQPQHFGDGTRLSIL.

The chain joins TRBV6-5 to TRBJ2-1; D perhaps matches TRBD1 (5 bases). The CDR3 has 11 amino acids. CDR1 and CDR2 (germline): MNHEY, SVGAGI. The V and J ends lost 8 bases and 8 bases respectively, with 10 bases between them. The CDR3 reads CASQGYHEQFF. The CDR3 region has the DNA TGTGCCAGCCAGGGATACCATGAGCAGTTCTTC.

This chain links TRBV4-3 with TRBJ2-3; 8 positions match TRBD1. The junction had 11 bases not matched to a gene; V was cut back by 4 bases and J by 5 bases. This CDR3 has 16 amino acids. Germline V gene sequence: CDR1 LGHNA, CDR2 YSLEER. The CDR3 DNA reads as TGCGCCAGCAGCCGCACTGGTCGCAGGGGGCGAGATACGCAGTATTTT. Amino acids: CASSRTGRRGRDTQYF.

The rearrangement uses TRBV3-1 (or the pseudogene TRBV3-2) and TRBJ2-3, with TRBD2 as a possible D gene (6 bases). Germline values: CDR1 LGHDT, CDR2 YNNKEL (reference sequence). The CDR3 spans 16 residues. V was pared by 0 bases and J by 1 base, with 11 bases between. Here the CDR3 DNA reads TGTGCCAGCAGCCAAGATAGCGGTTCCCGCACAGATACGCAGTATTTT. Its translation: CASSQDSGSRTDTQYF.

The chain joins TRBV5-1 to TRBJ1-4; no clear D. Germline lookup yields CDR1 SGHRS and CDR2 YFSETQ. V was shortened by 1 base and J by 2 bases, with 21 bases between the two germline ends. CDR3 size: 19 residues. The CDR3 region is CASSLLTRSPLRTNEKLFF. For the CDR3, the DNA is TGCGCCAGCAGCTTGCTCACCCGGAGCCCGTTGAGGACTAATGAAAAACTGTTTTTT.

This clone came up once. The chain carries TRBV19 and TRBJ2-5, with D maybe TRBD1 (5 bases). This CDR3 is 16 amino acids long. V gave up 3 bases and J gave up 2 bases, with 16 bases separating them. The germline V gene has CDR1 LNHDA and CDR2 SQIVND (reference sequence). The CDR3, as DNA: TGTGCCAGTAGTATCAACGACAGAATACTACAAGAGACCCAGTACTTC. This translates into CASSINDRILQETQYF.

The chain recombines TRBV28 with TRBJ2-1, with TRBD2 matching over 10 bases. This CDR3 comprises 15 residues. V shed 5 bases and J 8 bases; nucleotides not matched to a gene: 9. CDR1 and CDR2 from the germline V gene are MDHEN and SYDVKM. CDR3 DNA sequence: TGTGCCAGCAGTCCCGGGACTAGCGTTTTCCATGAGCAGTTCTTC. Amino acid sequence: CASSPGTSVFHEQFF.

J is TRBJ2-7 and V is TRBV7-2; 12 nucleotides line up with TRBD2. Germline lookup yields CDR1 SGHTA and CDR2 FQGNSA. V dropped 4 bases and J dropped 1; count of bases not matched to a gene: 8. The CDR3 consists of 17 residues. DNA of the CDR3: TGTGCCAGCAGCTACAGACTAGCGGGAGAACGATCCTACGAGCAGTACTTC. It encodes CASSYRLAGERSYEQYF.

This CDR3 is CASSRTSGGSDEQFF. The CDR3 DNA sequence: TGTGCCAGCAGTCGTACTAGCGGGGGGTCTGATGAGCAGTTCTTC. J is TRBJ2-1 and V is TRBV6-5; 12 nucleotides line up with TRBD2. Germline V CDR1 and CDR2: MNHEY, SVGAGI. V shed 5 bases, J shed 8 bases, and the junction held 7 bases outside the gene matches. CDR3 length: 15 amino acids.

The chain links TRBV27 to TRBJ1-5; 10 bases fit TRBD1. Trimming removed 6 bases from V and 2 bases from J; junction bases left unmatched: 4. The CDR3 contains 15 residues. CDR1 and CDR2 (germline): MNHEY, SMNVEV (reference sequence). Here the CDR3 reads CASRTGGRGNQPQHF. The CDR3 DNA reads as TGTGCCAGCAGGACAGGGGGCCGAGGCAATCAGCCCCAGCATTTT.

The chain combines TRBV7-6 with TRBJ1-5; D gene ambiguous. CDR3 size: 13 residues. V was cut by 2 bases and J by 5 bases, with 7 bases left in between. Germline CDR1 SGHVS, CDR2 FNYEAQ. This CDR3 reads CASSLTTDQPQHF. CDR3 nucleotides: TGTGCCAGCAGCTTAACAACAGATCAGCCCCAGCATTTT.

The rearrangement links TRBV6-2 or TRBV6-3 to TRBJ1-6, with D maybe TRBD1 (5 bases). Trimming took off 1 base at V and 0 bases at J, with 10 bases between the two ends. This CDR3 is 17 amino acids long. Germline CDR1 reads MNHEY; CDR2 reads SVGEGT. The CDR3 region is CASSYFSRGSYNSPLHF. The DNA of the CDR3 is TGTGCCAGCAGTTACTTCTCTAGGGGCTCCTATAATTCACCCCTCCACTTT.

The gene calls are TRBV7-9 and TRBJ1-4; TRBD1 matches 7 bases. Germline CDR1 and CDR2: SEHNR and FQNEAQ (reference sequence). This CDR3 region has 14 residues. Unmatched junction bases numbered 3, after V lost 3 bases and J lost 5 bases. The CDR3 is CASSFDRENEKLFF. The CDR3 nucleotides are TGTGCCAGCAGCTTCGACAGGGAGAATGAAAAACTGTTTTTT. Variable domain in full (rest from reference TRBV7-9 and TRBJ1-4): DTGVSQNPRHKITKRGQNVTFRCDPISEHNRLYWYRQTLGQGPEFLTYFQNEAQLEKSRLLSDRFSAERPKGSFSTLEIQRTEQGDSAMYLCASSFDRENEKLFFGSGTQLSVL.

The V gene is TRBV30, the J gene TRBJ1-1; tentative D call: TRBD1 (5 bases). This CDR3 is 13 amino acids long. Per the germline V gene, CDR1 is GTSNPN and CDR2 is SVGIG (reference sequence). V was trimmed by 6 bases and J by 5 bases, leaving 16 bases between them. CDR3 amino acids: CACIQGMWTEAFF. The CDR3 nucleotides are TGTGCCTGTATCCAGGGTATGTGGACTGAAGCTTTCTTT.

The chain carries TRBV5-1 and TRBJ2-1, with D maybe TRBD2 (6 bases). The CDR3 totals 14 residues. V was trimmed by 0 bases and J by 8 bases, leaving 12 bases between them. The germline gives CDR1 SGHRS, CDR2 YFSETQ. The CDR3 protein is CASSLGTQRDEQFF. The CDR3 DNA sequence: TGCGCCAGCAGCTTGGGGACCCAGCGGGATGAGCAGTTCTTC.